What follows are 14 T cell receptor beta chains derived from one specimen sequenced in a study of early stage breast cancer tumors. The table came from immunoSEQ multiplex PCR; TCRdb's copy has only in-frame clones and leaves some out. Of about 9,600 clones listed, around 60% are singletons. The sequenced sample consisted of breast tumor tissue. The receptors originated from a person aged 55 to 70 with breast cancer.

The V and J genes are TRBV5-4 and TRBJ2-2; tentatively, D is TRBD1 (6 bases). Germline lookup yields CDR1 SGHNT and CDR2 YYREEE (reference sequence). The ends were cut back, 4 bases at V and 2 bases at J, with 15 bases in the middle. The CDR3 runs 16 residues. CDR3 amino acids: CASSRTGTVNTGELFF. The DNA of the CDR3 is TGTGCCAGCAGCCGCACAGGGACCGTCAACACCGGGGAGCTGTTTTTT. Together with reference TRBV5-4 and TRBJ2-2, the CDR3 gives the full variable domain: ETGVTQSPTHLIKTRGQQVTLRCSSQSGHNTVSWYQQALGQGPQFIFQYYREEENGRGNFPPRFSGLQFPNYSSELNVNALELDDSALYLCASSRTGTVNTGELFFGEGSRLTVL.

The chain employs TRBV5-1 and TRBJ1-3, with D uncertain. Between the trimmed V and J ends, which lost 4 bases and 1 base, there was a span of 15 bases. CDR1 SGHRS and CDR2 YFSETQ come from the germline V gene. The CDR3 loop spans 16 amino acids. The CDR3 is CASSPVGRGSGNTIYF. CDR3 DNA sequence: TGCGCCAGCAGCCCCGTGGGCCGAGGATCTGGAAACACCATATATTTT.

This chain connects TRBV6-6 to TRBJ1-4; TRBD1 matches 10 bases. V gave up 4 bases and J gave up 6 bases; unmatched junction bases: 5. This CDR3 contains 15 residues. CDR1 and CDR2 from the germline V gene are MNHNY and SVGAGI (reference sequence). Written as DNA, the CDR3 is TGTGCCAGCAGTTTCTCGGGGACAGGGGATGAAAAACTGTTTTTT. It codes for CASSFSGTGDEKLFF.

The J gene is TRBJ2-7, the V gene TRBV5-5; D is unclear. Trimming pared 5 bases from V and 0 bases from J, leaving 3 bases between. Germline CDR1 is SGHKS and CDR2 is YYEKEE (reference sequence). This CDR3 spans 11 amino acids. CDR3 residues: CASSPSYEQYF. The CDR3 bases are TGTGCCAGCAGTCCCTCCTACGAGCAGTACTTC. Full variable domain (rest looked up from reference TRBV5-5 and TRBJ2-7): DAGVTQSPTHLIKTRGQQVTLRCSPISGHKSVSWYQQVLGQGPQFIFQYYEKEERGRGNFPDRFSARQFPNYSSELNVNALLLGDSALYLCASSPSYEQYFGPGTRLTVT.

This clone appeared a few times. The chain couples TRBV7-2 to TRBJ1-5, with D tentatively TRBD1 (6 bases). Deletions cut 1 base from V and 6 bases from J, with 13 bases between. CDR3 size: 15 residues. The germline V gene encodes CDR1 SGHTA and CDR2 FQGNSA. CDR3 residues: CASSLVWGAGQPQHF. The DNA for the CDR3 is TGTGCCAGCAGCTTAGTGTGGGGGGCGGGTCAGCCCCAGCATTTT.

The chain recombines TRBV7-8 with TRBJ1-1; D gene ambiguous. CDR3 size: 13 residues. Trimming took off 5 bases at V and 1 base at J, with 8 bases between the two ends. Germline assignment: CDR1 SGHVS and CDR2 FQNEAQ. The chain's CDR3 is CASSPTGNTEAFF. In DNA, the CDR3 is TGTGCCAGCAGCCCCACCGGGAACACTGAAGCTTTCTTT.

This sequence joins TRBV5-1 and TRBJ2-3; 10 bases fit TRBD2. V was pared by 2 bases and J by 2 bases, with 11 bases of the junction left unmatched. Germline V gene data show CDR1 as SGHRS and CDR2 as YFSETQ. The CDR3 is 18 amino acids. Written as DNA, the CDR3 is TGCGCCAGCAGCTTTTTTGCTAGCGGGAGTACTAACACAGATACGCAGTATTTT. Its protein is CASSFFASGSTNTDTQYF.

This clone was picked up a small number of times. V is TRBV12-2 and J is TRBJ1-1; the table assigns TRBD1, which was not confirmed against the DNA. TRBV12-2 is noted as a pseudogene. The CDR3 contains 14 residues. CDR3 sequence: CASRFDRANTEAFF. CDR3 nucleotides: TGTGCAAGTCGCTTTGACAGGGCTAACACTGAAGCTTTCTTT.

The sample holds a few counts of this clone. CDR3 residues: CASSLVGRGSGNTIYF. As DNA, the CDR3 is TGTGCCAGCAGCTTAGTTGGGCGAGGCTCTGGAAACACCATATATTTT. The genes are TRBV11-2 and TRBJ1-3; no clear D gene. The CDR3 sequence is 16 residues long. CDR1 SGHAT and CDR2 FQNNGV come from the germline V gene. Deletions cut 1 base from V and 0 bases from J, with 10 bases between.

V gene TRBV29-1 combines with J gene TRBJ2-5; 7 bases agree with TRBD1. J lost 5 bases, V lost 2 bases, and 2 bases had no gene match. The germline CDR1 and CDR2 sequences are SQVTM and ANQGSEA. This CDR3 spans 12 amino acids. The CDR3 nucleotides read TGCAGCGTTGAAAAAGGGGGCGAGACCCAGTACTTC. This gives the protein CSVEKGGETQYF.

The V call is TRBV5-1, the J call TRBJ1-2; 8 nucleotides line up with TRBD1. Germline loops: CDR1 SGHRS, CDR2 YFSETQ. The V and J ends lost 7 bases and 4 bases, in that order; junction bases with no gene match: 6. CDR3 length: 13 amino acids. The CDR3 bases are TGCGCCAGCTCCTTAGGGACAGGCTATGGCTACACCTTC. Translated: CASSLGTGYGYTF.

The chain employs TRBV2 and TRBJ2-3; 11 bases fit TRBD2. V lost 5 bases, J lost 5 bases, and 9 bases stayed unmatched. CDR1 and CDR2 from the germline V gene are SNHLY and FYNNEI. The CDR3 loop spans 16 amino acids. CDR3 residues: CASSSTSGSVRDTQYF. The DNA of the CDR3 is TGTGCCAGCAGTTCCACTAGCGGGAGCGTTCGAGATACGCAGTATTTT. Drawing the rest from reference TRBV2 and TRBJ2-3, the complete variable domain is EPEVTQTPSHQVTQMGQEVILRCVPISNHLYFYWYRQILGQKVEFLVSFYNNEISEKSEIFDDQFSVERPDGSNFTLKIRSTKLEDSAMYFCASSSTSGSVRDTQYFGPGTRLTVL.

There are a few counts of this clone. The rearrangement links TRBV4-1 to TRBJ2-4; D uncertain. CDR1 is MGHRA, CDR2 YSYEKL, per germline. CDR3 length: 16 residues. Trimming cost V 3 bases and J 6 bases, with 18 bases left between them. The CDR3 reads CASSQTLGPPLNIQYF. DNA for the CDR3: TGCGCCAGCAGCCAGACCCTGGGCCCTCCCCTAAACATTCAGTACTTC.

V gene TRBV6-1 combines with J gene TRBJ2-5, with D possibly TRBD2 on 5 matching bases. The germline V gene has CDR1 MNHNS and CDR2 SASEGT. The CDR3 is made up of 14 amino acids. The V and J ends lost 4 bases and 5 bases respectively, with 14 bases between them. The CDR3 sequence is CASSVGVSPETQYF. CDR3 bases: TGTGCCAGCAGTGTCGGGGTCAGCCCGGAGACCCAGTACTTC.